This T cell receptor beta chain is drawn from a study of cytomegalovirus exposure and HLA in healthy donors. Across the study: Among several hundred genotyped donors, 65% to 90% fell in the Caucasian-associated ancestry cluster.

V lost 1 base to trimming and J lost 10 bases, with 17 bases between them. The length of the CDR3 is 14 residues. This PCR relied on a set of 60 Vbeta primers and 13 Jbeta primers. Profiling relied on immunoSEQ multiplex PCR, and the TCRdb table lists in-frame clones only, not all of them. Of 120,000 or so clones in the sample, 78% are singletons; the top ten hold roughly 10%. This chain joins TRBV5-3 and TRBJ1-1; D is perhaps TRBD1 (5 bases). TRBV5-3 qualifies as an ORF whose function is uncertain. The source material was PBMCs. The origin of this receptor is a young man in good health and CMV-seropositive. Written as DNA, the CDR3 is TGTGCCAGAAGCTTGTATCAGGGCGGCTCGGGAGCTTTCTTT. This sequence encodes CARSLYQGGSGAFF.